This TCR beta chain comes out of a study of cytomegalovirus exposure and HLA in healthy donors. A word on this clone: Its antigen remains unidentified.

It was with 60 Vbeta and 13 Jbeta primers that the PCR ran. The repertoire was sequenced with immunoSEQ multiplex PCR; TCRdb's copy has only in-frame clones and lacks some. Among roughly 150,000 clones listed, 64% were seen once. The germline V and J ends were trimmed by 5 bases and 8 bases, with 18 bases remaining between them. This CDR3 spans 15 amino acids. Germline CDR1 reads SGHVS; CDR2 reads FNYEAQ. Study conclusions and caveats: With later analysis, a missense DCLRE1C variant became linked to TCR beta V- and J-gene trimming.

Sample: PBMCs. The rearrangement joins TRBV7-6 to TRBJ2-2; possible D gene TRBD2, 6 bases. The receptor was isolated from a woman in her twenties or thirties in good health and CMV-seropositive. The CDR3 DNA follows: TGTGCCAGCAGCCGGGGTGTCGGGGGTGGAGGGGAGCTGTTTTTT. Encoded protein: CASSRGVGGGGELFF.